The clone carrying this T cell receptor beta chain has ten or more counts. Its antigen is unidentified. Per germline, CDR1 KGHSY and CDR2 FQNENV. The CDR3 extends over 13 amino acids. The V end was cut by 2 bases, the J end by 5 bases, with 9 bases between. The data were obtained in a study of neurological immune-mediated disorders. Study-level findings and limits: HTLV-1-associated myelopathy led in TCR clonal expansion, while multiple sclerosis ranked lowest, below healthy controls. No expanded-clone CDR3 amino acid sequence recurred across subjects, suggesting private TCR-beta repertoires.

cDNA was made by 5'RACE with 10-nucleotide random UMIs. In each sequencing run, over 170 million TCR-beta sequences were generated from 15-18 subjects. TCRdb reprocessed the 5' RACE reads with MiXCR, giving one entry per CDR3 protein. Among tens of thousands of distinct CDR3 sequences listed, about 9.5% were seen once. V gene TRBV16 combines with J gene TRBJ2-5; D not resolved. The TCR comes from a man in his fifties in good health. Sequenced sample: PBMCs. CDR3 residues: CASSQRMEETQYF. CDR3 DNA sequence: TGTGCCAGCAGCCAACGGATGGAGGAGACCCAGTACTTC. Full variable domain (remainder filled in from reference TRBV16 and TRBJ2-5): GEEVAQTPKHLVRGEGQKAKLYCAPIKGHSYVFWYQQVLKNEFKFLISFQNENVFDETGMPKERFSAKCLPNSPCSLEIQATKLEDSAVYFCASSQRMEETQYFGPGTRLLVL.